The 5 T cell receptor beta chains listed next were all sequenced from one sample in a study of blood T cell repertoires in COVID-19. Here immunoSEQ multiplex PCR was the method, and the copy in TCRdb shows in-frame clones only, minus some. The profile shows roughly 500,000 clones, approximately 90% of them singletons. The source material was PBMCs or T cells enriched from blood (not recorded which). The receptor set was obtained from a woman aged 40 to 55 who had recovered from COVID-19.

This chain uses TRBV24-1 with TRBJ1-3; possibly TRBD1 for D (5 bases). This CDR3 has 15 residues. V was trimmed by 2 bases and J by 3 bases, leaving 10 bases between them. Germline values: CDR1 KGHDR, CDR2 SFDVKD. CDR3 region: CATSDSQGSGNTIYF. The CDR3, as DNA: TGTGCCACCAGTGATTCGCAGGGTAGTGGAAACACCATATATTTT.

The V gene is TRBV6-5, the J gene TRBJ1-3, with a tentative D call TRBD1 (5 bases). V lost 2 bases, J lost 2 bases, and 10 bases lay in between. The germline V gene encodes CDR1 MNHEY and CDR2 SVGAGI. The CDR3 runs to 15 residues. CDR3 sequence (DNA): TGTGCCAGCAGTTACCTGTGGGGGGCTGGAAACACCATATATTTT. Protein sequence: CASSYLWGAGNTIYF.

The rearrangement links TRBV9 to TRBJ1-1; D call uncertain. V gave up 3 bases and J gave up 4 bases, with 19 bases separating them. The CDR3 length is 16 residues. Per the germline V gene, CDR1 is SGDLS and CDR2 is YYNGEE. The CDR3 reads CASSAYPRGARTEAFF. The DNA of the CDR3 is TGTGCCAGCAGCGCCTACCCACGGGGAGCACGCACTGAAGCTTTCTTT. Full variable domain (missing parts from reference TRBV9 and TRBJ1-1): DSGVTQTPKHLITATGQRVTLRCSPRSGDLSVYWYQQSLDQGLQFLIQYYNGEERAKGNILERFSAQQFPDLHSELNLSSLELGDSALYFCASSAYPRGARTEAFFGQGTRLTVV.

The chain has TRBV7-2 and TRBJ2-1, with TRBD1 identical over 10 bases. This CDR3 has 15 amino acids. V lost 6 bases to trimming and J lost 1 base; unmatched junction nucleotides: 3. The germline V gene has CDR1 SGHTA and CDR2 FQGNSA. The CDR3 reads CASSGDRGSYNEQFF. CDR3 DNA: TGTGCCAGCAGTGGGGACAGGGGATCCTACAATGAGCAGTTCTTC.

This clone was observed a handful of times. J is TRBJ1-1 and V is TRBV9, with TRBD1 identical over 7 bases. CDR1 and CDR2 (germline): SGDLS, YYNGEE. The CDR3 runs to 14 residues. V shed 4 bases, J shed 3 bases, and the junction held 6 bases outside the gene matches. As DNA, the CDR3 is TGTGCCAGCAGCCCCAGGGGGTTGGACACTGAAGCTTTCTTT. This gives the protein CASSPRGLDTEAFF.